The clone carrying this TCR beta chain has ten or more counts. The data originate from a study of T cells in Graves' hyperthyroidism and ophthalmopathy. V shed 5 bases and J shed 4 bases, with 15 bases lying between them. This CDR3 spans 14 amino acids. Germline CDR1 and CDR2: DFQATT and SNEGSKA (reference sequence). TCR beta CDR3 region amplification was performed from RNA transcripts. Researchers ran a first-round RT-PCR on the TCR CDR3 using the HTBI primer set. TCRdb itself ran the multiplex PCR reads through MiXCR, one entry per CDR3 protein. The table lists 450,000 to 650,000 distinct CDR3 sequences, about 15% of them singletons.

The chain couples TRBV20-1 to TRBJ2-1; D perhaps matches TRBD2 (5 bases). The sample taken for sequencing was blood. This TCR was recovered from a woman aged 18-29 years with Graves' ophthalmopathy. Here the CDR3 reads CSAPEGYTYNEQFF. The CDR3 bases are TGCAGTGCTCCCGAGGGATATACTTACAATGAGCAGTTCTTC.